The 29 T cell receptor beta chains below all came from one sample that was sequenced in a study of CD8 T cells in ankylosing spondylitis. MiXCR, applied by TCRdb to the 5' RACE reads, yields one record per CDR3 protein. The sample shows about 240,000 distinct CDR3 sequences, over 7% of them seen only once. The sequenced material came from blood, either unsorted or a sorted T cell fraction (not recorded which). Receptor source: a female donor with ankylosing spondylitis or in good health (not recorded which).

This rearrangement joins TRBV7-9 to TRBJ2-1; D gene uncertain. Germline V gene sequence: CDR1 SEHNR, CDR2 FQNEAQ (reference sequence). V was cut by 5 bases and J by 6 bases, with 8 bases left in between. The CDR3 length is 12 residues. The CDR3 sequence is CASSRPGNEQFF. Here the CDR3 DNA reads TGTGCCAGCAGCCGCCCGGGCAATGAGCAGTTCTTC.

This chain uses TRBV6-1 with TRBJ2-7, with 8 nucleotides matching TRBD2. CDR1 and CDR2 from the germline V gene are MNHNS and SASEGT. Unmatched junction bases numbered 11, after V lost 6 bases and J lost 4 bases. The CDR3 is 15 residues long. CDR3 sequence: CASSGLAGGGYEQYF. The DNA for the CDR3 is TGTGCCAGCAGCGGACTTGCGGGAGGTGGATACGAGCAGTACTTC.

Many counts were recorded for this clonotype. The DNA of the CDR3 is TGTGCCAGCAGTGAACAGGGAAGTGCCTATGGCTACACCTTC. Protein product: CASSEQGSAYGYTF. The chain has TRBV27 and TRBJ1-2, with a weak D call TRBD1 (6 bases). The CDR3 sequence is 14 residues long. V was shortened by 5 bases and J by 4 bases, with 14 bases between the two germline ends. CDR1 and CDR2 (germline): MNHEY, SMNVEV (reference sequence).

Note on this clonotype: At one of its ends the junction is not consistent with the germline gene, which may arise from a read error. The V gene is TRBV6-5, the J gene TRBJ2-1; TRBD1 agrees at 9 bases. The CDR3 runs 16 residues. Germline V gives CDR1 MNHEY, CDR2 SVGAGI. The CDR3 DNA sequence: TGTGCCGGCAGCTCCCTCGGGACAGGGAGGCTTAATGAGCAGTTCTTC. It encodes CAGSSLGTGRLNEQFF.

This clonotype was found many times. The chain uses TRBV6-2 or TRBV6-3 and TRBJ2-3, with 9 bases identical to TRBD2. The CDR3 runs 15 residues. The J segment lost 6 bases and the V segment lost 7 bases, leaving 11 bases of the junction unmatched. Looked up from germline, CDR1 is MNHEY and CDR2 is SVGEGT. The CDR3 spells CASTRISGSSDTQYF. The CDR3 nucleotides are TGTGCCAGCACTCGGATTAGCGGGAGTAGTGATACGCAGTATTTT.

This clonotype came up many times. V gene TRBV6-2 or TRBV6-3 combines with J gene TRBJ2-7, with TRBD1 identical over 7 bases. This CDR3 is built from 13 residues. Germline loops: CDR1 MNHEY, CDR2 SVGEGT. V was pared by 11 bases and J by 2 bases, with 9 bases of the junction left unmatched. The CDR3 coding sequence is TGTGCCGTCTCCTGGGACAGTACCTACGAGCAGTACTTC. Amino acid sequence: CAVSWDSTYEQYF.

The sample holds many counts of this clonotype. The chain has TRBV5-6 and TRBJ2-7; possible D gene TRBD1, 7 bases. V was pared by 4 bases and J by 6 bases, with 23 bases between. In germline, CDR1 is SGHDT, CDR2 YYEEEE. The CDR3 spans 16 residues. CDR3 region: CASSTLESGGILEQYF. Written as DNA, the CDR3 is TGTGCCAGCAGCACGCTTGAGTCAGGGGGGATACTCGAGCAGTACTTC.

This clonotype was picked up many times. The chain recombines TRBV6-6 with TRBJ2-3; the D is unclear. Germline CDR1 reads MNHNY; CDR2 reads SVGAGI (reference sequence). This CDR3 spans 13 amino acids. The V gene lost 6 bases and the J gene lost 0 bases, with 7 bases spanning the gap. The CDR3 is CASRKDSTDTQYF. CDR3 in DNA: TGTGCCAGCAGGAAGGATAGCACAGATACGCAGTATTTT.

This clonotype was picked up many times. The chain has TRBV4-3 and TRBJ2-7; D is unclear. Deletions cut 0 bases from V and 7 bases from J, with 13 bases between. The CDR3 loop spans 14 amino acids. Germline values: CDR1 LGHNA, CDR2 YSLEER. The CDR3, as DNA: TGCGCCAGCAGCCAAGATTCCGGGCTAGGGGAGCAGTACTTC. Its translation: CASSQDSGLGEQYF.

In its sample, this clonotype was seen many times. The chain uses TRBV6-1 and TRBJ1-2, with 8 bases lining up with TRBD1. The V segment lost 4 bases and the J segment 8 bases; nucleotides outside the gene matches: 9. CDR3 size: 14 residues. Per germline, CDR1 MNHNS and CDR2 SASEGT. CDR3 bases: TGTGCCAGCAGTGGGACAGGGTGGTCACAGGGCTACACCTTC. It encodes CASSGTGWSQGYTF.

This clonotype was recorded many times. The chain recombines TRBV6-1 with TRBJ1-2; possible D gene TRBD1, 5 bases. Germline V lookup: CDR1 MNHNS, CDR2 SASEGT. The CDR3 is made up of 14 amino acids. The V end was cut by 5 bases, the J end by 3 bases, with 13 bases between. CDR3 amino acids: CASSPRGGDYGYTF. As DNA, the CDR3 is TGTGCCAGCAGTCCCCGGGGCGGGGACTATGGCTACACCTTC.

This clonotype was counted ten times or more. CDR3: CASSLMGETQYF. For the CDR3, the DNA is TGTGCCAGCAGTTTGATGGGAGAGACCCAGTACTTC. The chain couples TRBV12-3 or TRBV12-4 to TRBJ2-5; D unclear. Deletions cut 3 bases from V and 4 bases from J, with 6 bases between. The CDR3 consists of 12 residues.

The sample holds many counts of this clonotype. The chain joins TRBV6-1 to TRBJ2-1; no firm D call. The CDR3 consists of 14 residues. V was shortened by 6 bases and J by 8 bases, with 17 bases between the two germline ends. CDR1 is MNHNS, CDR2 SASEGT, per germline. CDR3 DNA sequence: TGTGCCAGCAGGACCCCCGGGTATCGGGATGAGCAGTTCTTC. It translates to CASRTPGYRDEQFF.

This clonotype was picked up many times. The CDR3 here is CASSYRDTYEQYF. Written as DNA, the CDR3 is TGTGCCAGCAGTTACCGGGACACCTACGAGCAGTACTTC. The chain uses TRBV6-6 and TRBJ2-7; D possibly corresponds to TRBD1 (6 bases). The germline V gene has CDR1 MNHNY and CDR2 SVGAGI (reference sequence). The CDR3 runs to 13 residues. V was clipped by 2 bases and J by 2 bases, with 7 bases between them.

The table lists this clonotype with a few counts. CDR3 region: CASSEQAGALINYGYTF. Written as DNA, the CDR3 is TGTGCCAGCAGCGAACAGGCAGGGGCGTTAATTAACTATGGCTACACCTTC. This rearrangement joins TRBV6-1 to TRBJ1-2, with a weak D call TRBD1 (6 bases). The CDR3 loop spans 17 amino acids. V dropped 6 bases and J dropped 1 base, with 21 bases sitting between them. The V gene's germline CDR1 is MNHNS and CDR2 SASEGT.

This clonotype was detected ten times or more. This chain joins TRBV7-2 and TRBJ2-7, with D unclear. This CDR3 region has 12 residues. The V gene's germline CDR1 is SGHTA and CDR2 FQGNSA. V lost 4 bases to trimming and J lost 3 bases, with 7 bases between them. CDR3 sequence reads: CASSSTHYEQYF. Here the CDR3 DNA reads TGTGCCAGCAGCTCAACCCACTACGAGCAGTACTTC.

This clonotype was seen ten or more times. This chain joins TRBV29-1 and TRBJ2-7; D not resolved. The CDR3 runs 13 residues. Germline lookup yields CDR1 SQVTM and CDR2 ANQGSEA. Deletions cut 6 bases from V and 0 bases from J, with 12 bases between. The CDR3 coding sequence is TGCAGCGTGACCCCGCGGAGCTCCTACGAGCAGTACTTC. Residues: CSVTPRSSYEQYF.

This clonotype was seen only a few times. This chain joins TRBV5-1 and TRBJ2-7, with 7 positions matching TRBD1. Trimming took 0 bases from V and 2 from J; bases not matched to a gene: 8. This CDR3 is built from 16 residues. Germline V gives CDR1 SGHRS, CDR2 YFSETQ. The CDR3, as DNA: TGCGCCAGCAGCTTGGTATTAGGACAGGACACCTACGAGCAGTACTTC. Amino acids: CASSLVLGQDTYEQYF.

Ten or more counts support this clonotype. The rearrangement links TRBV20-1 to TRBJ2-7; D remains unclear. This CDR3 is 17 amino acids long. V was pared by 0 bases and J by 0 bases, with 18 bases between. From germline, CDR1 is DFQATT and CDR2 SNEGSKA (reference sequence). Here the CDR3 DNA reads TGCAGTGCTAGAGATCCCTCCCGTGGTTGGGCCTCCTACGAGCAGTACTTC. Translating it yields CSARDPSRGWASYEQYF.

This clonotype was observed many times. V and J are TRBV29-1 and TRBJ1-5, with D possibly being TRBD1 (6 bases). The V gene's germline CDR1 is SQVTM and CDR2 ANQGSEA. The length of the CDR3 is 13 residues. The ends were cut back, 4 bases at V and 3 bases at J, with 10 bases in the middle. In DNA, the CDR3 is TGCAGCGTTGGGGGGGGCAACAATCAGCCCCAGCATTTT. Its translation: CSVGGGNNQPQHF. Looking up the rest from reference TRBV29-1 and TRBJ1-5 gives the full variable domain: SAVISQKPSRDICQRGTSLTIQCQVDSQVTMMFWYRQQPGQSLTLIATANQGSEATYESGFVIDKFPISRPNLTFSTLTVSNMSPEDSSIYLCSVGGGNNQPQHFGDGTRLSIL.

The chain combines TRBV27 with TRBJ2-7; 10 nucleotides match TRBD2. The V gene's germline CDR1 is MNHEY and CDR2 SMNVEV (reference sequence). The CDR3 extends over 15 amino acids. V was pared by 3 bases and J by 5 bases, with 7 bases of the junction left unmatched. This CDR3 is CASSFSSGRPHEQYF. The CDR3 nucleotides are TGTGCCAGCAGTTTCTCTAGCGGGAGACCCCACGAGCAGTACTTC.

This clonotype was seen repeatedly, ten times or more. This chain links TRBV7-9 with TRBJ1-3; D gene unclear. This CDR3 comprises 14 residues. The V end was cut by 6 bases, the J end by 0 bases, with 9 bases between. Germline CDR1 is SEHNR and CDR2 is FQNEAQ (reference sequence). As DNA, the CDR3 is TGTGCCAGCAGGGAAACGAGCTCTGGAAACACCATATATTTT. As protein: CASRETSSGNTIYF. Full variable domain (missing parts from reference TRBV7-9 and TRBJ1-3): DTGVSQNPRHKITKRGQNVTFRCDPISEHNRLYWYRQTLGQGPEFLTYFQNEAQLEKSRLLSDRFSAERPKGSFSTLEIQRTEQGDSAMYLCASRETSSGNTIYFGEGSWLTVV.

This clonotype was recorded many times. The chain is built from TRBV5-1 and TRBJ1-1; D is unclear. The germline CDR1 and CDR2 sequences are SGHRS and YFSETQ. The CDR3 runs to 15 residues. The germline V and J ends were trimmed by 0 bases and 0 bases, with 9 bases remaining between them. Here the CDR3 DNA reads TGCGCCAGCAGCTTGGACAGAATCATGAACACTGAAGCTTTCTTT. Protein product: CASSLDRIMNTEAFF.

The chain combines TRBV4-2 with TRBJ2-3; 9 positions agree with TRBD2. Germline lookup yields CDR1 LGHNA and CDR2 YNFKEQ. V gave up 0 bases and J gave up 2 bases; unmatched junction bases: 6. CDR3 length: 17 amino acids. The DNA of the CDR3 is TGTGCCAGCAGCCAAGATCGACTAGCGGTTCTCACAGATACGCAGTATTTT. Residues: CASSQDRLAVLTDTQYF.

This clonotype came up many times. The chain joins TRBV15 to TRBJ1-2; D gene uncertain. The germline V gene has CDR1 LNHNV and CDR2 YYDKDF (reference sequence). V lost 1 base to trimming and J lost 8 bases, with 11 bases between them. The CDR3 runs to 13 residues. The CDR3, as DNA: TGTGCCACCAGCAGAGGGCGGACGGAAGGCTACACCTTC. It specifies CATSRGRTEGYTF.

This clonotype was seen ten or more times. This chain connects TRBV6-6 to TRBJ2-3; 9 bases are shared with TRBD2. The CDR3 consists of 18 residues. The V segment lost 0 bases and the J segment 5 bases; nucleotides outside the gene matches: 12. Germline V gene lookup returns CDR1 MNHNY and CDR2 SVGAGI (reference sequence). CDR3 nucleotides: TGTGCCAGCAGTTACTCTGTGCTAGCGGGACATAGTGAAGATACGCAGTATTTT. It encodes CASSYSVLAGHSEDTQYF.

Ten or more counts support this clonotype. J is TRBJ2-5 and V is TRBV10-3; a possible D gene is TRBD1 (5 bases). This CDR3 spans 14 amino acids. Trimming pared 2 bases from V and 2 bases from J, leaving 9 bases between. Germline CDR1 and CDR2: ENHRY and SYGVKD. CDR3 sequence: CAISEGAVQETQYF. The CDR3 DNA reads TGTGCCATCAGTGAGGGGGCTGTTCAAGAGACCCAGTACTTC.

The J gene is TRBJ2-1, the V gene TRBV23-1; TRBD2 agrees at 10 bases. TRBV23-1 is flagged as an ORF with uncertain function. Losses at the gene ends were 2 bases for V and 8 bases for J; bases not matched to a gene: 9. CDR3 size: 16 residues. CDR3 DNA sequence: TGCGCCAGCAGTCAAGGTAGCGGGAGGACCTTTGATGAGCAGTTCTTC. Amino acids: CASSQGSGRTFDEQFF.

This clonotype occurred many times. The V call is TRBV7-2, the J call TRBJ2-7; 14 positions agree with TRBD2. J lost 5 bases, V lost 4 bases, and 4 bases had no gene match. CDR1 is SGHTA and CDR2 is FQGNSA in the germline V gene. CDR3 length equals 15 residues. CDR3 loop: CASSSRTSGRNEQYF. CDR3 DNA: TGTGCCAGCAGCTCCAGGACTAGCGGGAGGAACGAGCAGTACTTC.